This TCR beta chain derives from a study of cytomegalovirus exposure and HLA in healthy donors. Study findings and constraints: Using a false discovery rate of 0.05, a later analysis showed that approximately 17,000 TCR beta sequences were associated with HLA alleles.

A single count supports this clone. Its antigen is unknown. Germline V gene sequence: CDR1 WSHSY, CDR2 SAAADI. V lost 6 bases, J lost 5 bases, and 17 bases lay in between. This CDR3 contains 14 residues. Primers: 60 Vbeta forward and 13 Jbeta reverse. The repertoire was sequenced with immunoSEQ multiplex PCR; TCRdb's copy has only in-frame clones and lacks some. The data contain 90,000 or so clones, 75% to 85% of them singletons. This receptor was obtained from a man aged 30-40 years in good health and CMV-seropositive. Specimen: PBMCs. The chain carries TRBV10-2 and TRBJ2-7; D possibly corresponds to TRBD2 (7 bases). CDR3 DNA sequence: TGCGCCAGCAGCGCCATAGGGGGGGTCCACGAGCAGTACTTC. Translated, it gives CASSAIGGVHEQYF.